This passage covers 14 T cell receptor beta chains from one sample sequenced in a study of T cell repertoires in breast cancer (dated by TCRdb to between 2015 and 2016). Paired alpha-beta TCRs of CD8+ T cells were analyzed using an expanded emulsion RT-PCR method with primers for all TCR V genes. The library was built by means of emulsion pairing. These reads were obtained on an Illumina MiSeq. Unpaired genes were suppressed in a second nested PCR with blocking oligos, after which Illumina adaptors and barcodes were added in a third nested PCR. TCRdb took the public reads, trimmed them with fastp at Q25, ran MiXCR for clone calling and kept in-frame beta chains. Each CDR3 protein gets just one entry, which takes the most common genes and DNA from the rows behind it. This sample holds roughly 40,000 distinct CDR3 sequences; less than 55% were observed only once. Clones ranked in the top ten supply around three fifths of the sample.

Sequencing was performed on CD8+ T cells. The receptors were sampled from a pool of human donors with breast cancer or a healthy control (not recorded which).

There are a few counts of this clonotype. The V call is TRBV6-5, the J call TRBJ1-2; D is unclear. V lost 2 bases to trimming and J lost 6 bases, with 10 bases between them. Germline loops: CDR1 MNHEY, CDR2 SVGAGI. The CDR3 contains 13 residues. CDR3 bases: TGTGCCAGCAGTTACGGGCAGGATGATGGCTACACCTTC. Protein product: CASSYGQDDGYTF.

As regards this clonotype: At one end the junction does not follow the germline gene, possibly because of a read error. As DNA, the CDR3 is TGCGCCAGTAGAAGGGACACCGGGGAGCTGTTTTTT. Encoded protein: CASRRDTGELFF. The chain couples TRBV6-5 to TRBJ2-2, with D unresolved. This CDR3 is built from 12 residues. Per the germline V gene, CDR1 is MNHEY and CDR2 is SVGAGI.

This clonotype was detected only a few times. This may arise from a read error, as a much more abundant clone is one base away. The chain is built from TRBV6-1 and TRBJ1-5; D gene uncertain. Per the germline V gene, CDR1 is MNHNS and CDR2 is SASEGT. V lost 1 base and J lost 15, with 13 bases in between. This CDR3 comprises 12 residues. The CDR3 region is CASSEGLGRGHF. DNA of the CDR3: TGTGCCAGCAGTGAAGGATTGGGCCGTGGGCATTTT.

The chain recombines TRBV5-4 with TRBJ1-2; TRBD1 is a possible D gene (6 bases). This CDR3 spans 12 amino acids. Trimming pared 0 bases from V and 9 bases from J, leaving 9 bases between. Looked up from germline, CDR1 is SGHNT and CDR2 is YYREEE (reference sequence). The CDR3 reads CASSLARGSYTF. The DNA for the CDR3 is TGTGCCAGCAGCTTGGCCAGGGGAAGCTACACCTTC.

V gene TRBV25-1 combines with J gene TRBJ2-2, with D unclear. Germline values: CDR1 MGHDK, CDR2 SYGVNS. This CDR3 spans 14 amino acids. The V gene lost 4 bases and the J gene lost 1 base, with 7 bases spanning the gap. The CDR3 region is CASSGQMNTGELFF. CDR3 coding DNA: TGTGCCAGCAGTGGGCAGATGAACACCGGGGAGCTGTTTTTT.

The chain couples TRBV3-1 to TRBJ1-2; 7 bases line up with TRBD1. Trimming took 0 bases from V and 5 from J; bases not matched to a gene: 6. CDR1 and CDR2 from the germline V gene are LGHDT and YNNKEL (reference sequence). The CDR3 has 15 amino acids. The CDR3 is CASSQEGQASYGYTF. CDR3 DNA: TGTGCCAGCAGCCAAGAAGGACAGGCGAGTTATGGCTACACCTTC.

In the case of this clonotype: At one end, the junction sequence differs from germline, possibly due to a read error. The chain links TRBV18 to TRBJ1-6; D uncertain. The germline CDR1 and CDR2 sequences are KGHSH and LQKENI. The CDR3 has 12 residues. The CDR3 is CASAVDNSHLHF. The CDR3 bases are TGTGCAAGTGCGGTAGATAATTCACACCTCCACTTT.

The rearrangement joins TRBV2 to TRBJ1-2; TRBD1 agrees at 8 bases. Germline assignment: CDR1 SNHLY and CDR2 FYNNEI. CDR3 size: 14 residues. Trimming took 6 bases from V and 0 from J; bases not matched to a gene: 3. In DNA form, the CDR3 reads TGTGCCAGCAGCAGACAGGGGTCTAACTATGGCTACACCTTC. It codes for CASSRQGSNYGYTF.

This clonotype was counted between two and nine times. This chain uses TRBV7-2 with TRBJ2-3; D is possibly TRBD2 (6 bases). Per the germline V gene, CDR1 is SGHTA and CDR2 is FQGNSA. The CDR3 consists of 16 residues. V lost 2 bases and J 2 bases, leaving 14 bases between the germline ends. CDR3 loop: CASSLSPGAVTDTQYF. The CDR3 DNA follows: TGTGCCAGCAGCTTATCCCCGGGAGCGGTCACAGATACGCAGTATTTT.

This clonotype has just a few counts. V usage is TRBV7-2 and J usage is TRBJ2-3; D unclear. Germline-derived CDR1 and CDR2 are SGHTA and FQGNSA. The CDR3 totals 11 residues. The V gene lost 7 bases and the J gene lost 7 bases, with 9 bases spanning the gap. CDR3 in DNA: TGTGCCAGCACCCAATCCAATACGCAGTATTTT. This codes for CASTQSNTQYF.

This clonotype has more than one count but fewer than ten. The rearrangement links TRBV20-1 to TRBJ2-1; TRBD2 matches 7 bases. Unmatched junction bases numbered 10, after V lost 6 bases and J lost 5 bases. The CDR3 loop spans 14 amino acids. CDR1 and CDR2 (germline): DFQATT, SNEGSKA (reference sequence). The CDR3 region has the DNA TGCAGTGCCCTCTCTGGACTAGGTAACAATGAGCAGTTCTTC. It encodes CSALSGLGNNEQFF.

This sequence joins TRBV20-1 and TRBJ1-3, with a tentative D call TRBD1 (5 bases). Germline values: CDR1 DFQATT, CDR2 SNEGSKA (reference sequence). This CDR3 region has 14 residues. V lost 3 bases and J lost 0, with 9 bases in between. The CDR3 DNA reads TGCAGTGCTAGCGGGGCAATCTCTGGAAACACCATATATTTT. Its protein is CSASGAISGNTIYF.

The rearrangement joins TRBV27 to TRBJ1-1; no firm D call. The CDR3 length is 14 residues. V was cut by 1 base and J by 1 base, with 7 bases left in between. Germline CDR1 and CDR2: MNHEY and SMNVEV (reference sequence). The CDR3 region has the DNA TGTGCCAGCAGTTTATACTCAGGGAACACTGAAGCTTTCTTT. This encodes CASSLYSGNTEAFF.

The rearrangement uses TRBV7-9 and TRBJ1-1; D may be TRBD1 (5 bases). V lost 7 bases, J lost 5 bases, and 17 bases lay in between. The CDR3 loop spans 14 amino acids. Germline-derived CDR1 and CDR2 are SEHNR and FQNEAQ (reference sequence). In DNA form, the CDR3 reads TGTGCCAGCACCTTGGGGCAGGGAAGGACTGAAGCTTTCTTT. It is translated as CASTLGQGRTEAFF.